This record concerns one T cell receptor beta chain sequence. The entirety of the isolated RNA underwent reverse transcription, so expressed TCRB transcripts were sequenced. Only in-frame clones appear in the TCRdb table, and some are missing; sequencing was by immunoSEQ multiplex PCR. The sample has roughly 450,000 clones, 10% to 12% seen once. The CDR3 contains 13 residues. Per germline, CDR1 SGHTA and CDR2 FQGTGA. J lost 8 bases, V lost 2 bases, and 5 bases had no gene match. The sample originates from a study of beta chain features in type 1 diabetes. The material sequenced was naive CD4+ T cells from blood. The sequence was obtained from a woman aged 18 to 35 in good health. The V gene is TRBV7-3, the J gene TRBJ1-1, with 7 positions matching TRBD1. CDR3 DNA: TGTGCCAGCAGCTTAGTGAGGGGACAGGAAGCTTTCTTT. Its protein product is CASSLVRGQEAFF.